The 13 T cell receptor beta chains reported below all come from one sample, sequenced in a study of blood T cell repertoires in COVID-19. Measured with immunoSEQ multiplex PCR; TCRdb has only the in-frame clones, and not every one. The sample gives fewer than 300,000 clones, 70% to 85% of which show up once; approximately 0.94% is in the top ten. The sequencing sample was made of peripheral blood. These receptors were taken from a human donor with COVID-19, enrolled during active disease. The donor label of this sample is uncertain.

CDR3 DNA sequence: TGTGCCAGCAGTTCTCGGGACAGCCTTAACTATGGCTACACCTTC. Protein sequence: CASSSRDSLNYGYTF. V gene TRBV28 combines with J gene TRBJ1-2; 7 bases fit TRBD1. Losses at the gene ends were 4 bases for V and 1 base for J; bases not matched to a gene: 6. This CDR3 is 15 amino acids long. Germline CDR1 reads MDHEN; CDR2 reads SYDVKM.

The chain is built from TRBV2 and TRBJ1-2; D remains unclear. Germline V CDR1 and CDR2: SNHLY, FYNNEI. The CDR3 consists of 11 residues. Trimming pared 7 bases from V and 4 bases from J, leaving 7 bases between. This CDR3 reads CASKEVYGYTF. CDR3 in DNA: TGTGCCAGCAAGGAGGTCTATGGCTACACCTTC.

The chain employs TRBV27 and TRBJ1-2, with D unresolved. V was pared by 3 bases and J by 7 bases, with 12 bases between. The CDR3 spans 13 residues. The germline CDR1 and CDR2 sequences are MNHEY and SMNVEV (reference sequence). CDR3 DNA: TGTGCCAGCAGTTTTGGGGAGTTGGGTGGCTACACCTTC. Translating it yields CASSFGELGGYTF.

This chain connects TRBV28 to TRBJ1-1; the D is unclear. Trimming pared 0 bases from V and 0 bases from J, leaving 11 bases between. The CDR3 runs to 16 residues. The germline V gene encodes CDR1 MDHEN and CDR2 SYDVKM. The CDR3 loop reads CASSLWGSSLNTEAFF. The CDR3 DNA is TGTGCCAGCAGTTTATGGGGCAGCTCCCTGAACACTGAAGCTTTCTTT. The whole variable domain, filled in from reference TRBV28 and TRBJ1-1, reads DVKVTQSSRYLVKRTGEKVFLECVQDMDHENMFWYRQDPGLGLRLIYFSYDVKMKEKGDIPEGYSVSREKKERFSLILESASTNQTSMYLCASSLWGSSLNTEAFFGQGTRLTVV.

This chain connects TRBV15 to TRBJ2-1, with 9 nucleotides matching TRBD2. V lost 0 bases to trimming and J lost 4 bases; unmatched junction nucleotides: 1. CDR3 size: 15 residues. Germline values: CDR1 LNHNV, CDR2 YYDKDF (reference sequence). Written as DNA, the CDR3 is TGTGCCACCAGCAGAGAAACTAGCGGGTACAATGAGCAGTTCTTC. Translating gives CATSRETSGYNEQFF.

The CDR3 DNA reads as TGTGCCAGCTCCCTCGGGATCAATCAGCCCCAGCATTTT. Amino acid sequence: CASSLGINQPQHF. This chain uses TRBV7-2 with TRBJ1-5; D remains ambiguous. Per germline, CDR1 SGHTA and CDR2 FQGNSA. Deletions cut 8 bases from V and 3 bases from J, with 11 bases between. The CDR3 totals 13 residues. The variable domain in full, with the rest retrieved from reference TRBV7-2 and TRBJ1-5, is GAGVSQSPSNKVTEKGKDVELRCDPISGHTALYWYRQSLGQGLEFLIYFQGNSAPDKSGLPSDRFSAERTGGSVSTLTIQRTQQEDSAVYLCASSLGINQPQHFGDGTRLSIL.

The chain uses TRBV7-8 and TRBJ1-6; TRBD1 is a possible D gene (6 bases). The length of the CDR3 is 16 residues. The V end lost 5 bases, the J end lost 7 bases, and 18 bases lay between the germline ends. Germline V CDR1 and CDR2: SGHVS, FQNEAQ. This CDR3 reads CASSHRARPGNSPLHF. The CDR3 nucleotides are TGTGCCAGCAGCCACAGGGCTCGGCCAGGGAATTCACCCCTCCACTTT.

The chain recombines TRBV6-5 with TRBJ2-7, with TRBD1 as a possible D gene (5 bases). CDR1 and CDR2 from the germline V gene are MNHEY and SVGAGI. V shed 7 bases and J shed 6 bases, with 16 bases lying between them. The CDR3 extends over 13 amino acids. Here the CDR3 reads CASTPNDRGEQYF. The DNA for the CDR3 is TGTGCCAGCACCCCTAACGATAGGGGCGAGCAGTACTTC.

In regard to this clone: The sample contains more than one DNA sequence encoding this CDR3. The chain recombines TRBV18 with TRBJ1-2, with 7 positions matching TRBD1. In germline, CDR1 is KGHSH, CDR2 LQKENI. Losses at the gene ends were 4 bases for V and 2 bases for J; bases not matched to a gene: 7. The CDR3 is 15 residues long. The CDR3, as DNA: TGTGCCAGCTCACTCCGAGACAGGGCAAACTATGGCTACACCTTC. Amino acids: CASSLRDRANYGYTF. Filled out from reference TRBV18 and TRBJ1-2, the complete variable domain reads NAGVMQNPRHLVRRRGQEARLRCSPMKGHSHVYWYRQLPEEGLKFMVYLQKENIIDESGMPKERFSAEFPKEGPSILRIQQVVRGDSAAYFCASSLRDRANYGYTFGSGTRLTVV.

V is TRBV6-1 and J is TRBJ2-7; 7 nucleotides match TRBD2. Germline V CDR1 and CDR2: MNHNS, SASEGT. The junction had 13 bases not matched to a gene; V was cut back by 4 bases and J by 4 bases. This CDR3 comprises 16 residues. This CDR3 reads CASSVFGTSDAYEQYF. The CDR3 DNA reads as TGTGCCAGCAGTGTTTTCGGCACTAGCGATGCTTACGAGCAGTACTTC.

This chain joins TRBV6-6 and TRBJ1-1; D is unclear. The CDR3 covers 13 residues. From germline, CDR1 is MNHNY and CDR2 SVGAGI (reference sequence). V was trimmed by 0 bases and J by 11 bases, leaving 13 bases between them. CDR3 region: CASSYSGRSGAFF. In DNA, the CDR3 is TGTGCCAGCAGTTACTCTGGCAGGAGCGGGGCTTTCTTT.

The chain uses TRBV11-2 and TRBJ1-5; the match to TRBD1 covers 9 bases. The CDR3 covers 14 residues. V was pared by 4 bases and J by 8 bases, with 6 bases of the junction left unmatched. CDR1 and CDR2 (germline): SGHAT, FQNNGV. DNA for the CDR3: TGTGCCAGCAGCTCAACAGGGGGCCTGGAGCCCCAGCATTTT. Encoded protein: CASSSTGGLEPQHF.

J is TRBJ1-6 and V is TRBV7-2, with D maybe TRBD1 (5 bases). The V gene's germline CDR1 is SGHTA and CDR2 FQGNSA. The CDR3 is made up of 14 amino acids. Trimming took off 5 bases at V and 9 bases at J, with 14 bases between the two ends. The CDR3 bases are TGTGCCAGCAGCGAGGTGCGCCAGGGTTCACCCCTCCACTTT. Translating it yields CASSEVRQGSPLHF.